This TCR beta chain was sequenced during a study of cytomegalovirus exposure and HLA in healthy donors. General observations from the study: In a later analysis, common viral pathogens appeared linked to several of the most significant clusters.

The study sampled nominally healthy donors, though unrecorded immune exposures were likely. The primer mix had 60 Vbeta and 13 Jbeta primers. The data were produced by immunoSEQ multiplex PCR, yet TCRdb's version contains in-frame clones alone and is incomplete. The table lists about 67,000 clones, around 67% of them singletons. Germline CDR1 SEHNR, CDR2 FQNEAQ (reference sequence). Trimming removed 4 bases from V and 0 bases from J; junction bases left unmatched: 12. This CDR3 spans 19 amino acids. This clone has a handful of counts. What it binds is not known. This receptor was taken from a woman younger than 45 in good health and CMV-seronegative. The specimen was PBMCs. This chain joins TRBV7-9 and TRBJ2-6; TRBD1 agrees at 7 bases. As DNA, the CDR3 is TGTGCCAGCAGCTCGGTACGGGACAGAAGCTACTCTGGGGCCAACGTCCTGACTTTC. Translating gives CASSSVRDRSYSGANVLTF. Based on the CDR3 plus reference TRBV7-9 and TRBJ2-6, the full variable domain is DTGVSQNPRHKITKRGQNVTFRCDPISEHNRLYWYRQTLGQGPEFLTYFQNEAQLEKSRLLSDRFSAERPKGSFSTLEIQRTEQGDSAMYLCASSSVRDRSYSGANVLTFGAGSRLTVL.